The clone carrying this T cell receptor beta chain was observed a single time. Its specificity is not known. The germline V gene has CDR1 MNHEY and CDR2 SMNVEV (reference sequence). The CDR3 loop spans 14 amino acids. Between the trimmed V and J ends, which lost 6 bases and 0 bases, there was a span of 8 bases. With 60 Vbeta and 13 Jbeta primers, the PCR was carried out. The assay was immunoSEQ multiplex PCR, and TCRdb's table has in-frame clones only and misses some. This sample has around 86,000 clones; around 80% occur once, and the top ten carry under 3.5%. The sample is drawn from a study of cytomegalovirus exposure and HLA in healthy donors. About the study: Among about 400 genotyped donors, 65% to 90% fell in the Caucasian-associated ancestry cluster.

Study-wide results and limits: In a later analysis, donors in an Asian-associated ancestry cluster reportedly had fewer N-insertions in productive TCRs than the cohort mean.

The receptor's source is a man over 45 in good health and CMV-seropositive. The chain uses TRBV27 and TRBJ1-4, with a possible D match to TRBD1 (5 bases). Material: PBMCs. CDR3 DNA: TGTGCCAGCAGGACACAGGCAACTAATGAAAAACTGTTTTTT. This translates into CASRTQATNEKLFF.